The T cell receptor (beta chain) described here comes from a study of OX40 agonist ivuxolimab in advanced cancers. Turning to the study itself: The patients' treatment was ivuxolimab, an agonistic anti-OX40 (CD134) antibody.

Sequenced by immunoSEQ multiplex PCR; TCRdb stores in-frame clones only, minus some. The top ten hold roughly 31% of the sample, which has tens of thousands of clones, 86% seen once. With regard to this clone: What it binds is not known.

Overall study results and limits: Relative to CD4+ cells, CD8+ T cells on average had more expanded clones.

Germline V lookup: CDR1 SGHNT, CDR2 YYREEE (reference sequence). With 4 bases clipped from V and 0 bases from J, the junction kept 6 bases outside the gene matches. The CDR3 is made up of 15 amino acids. This receptor was obtained from an adult with an advanced solid tumor such as melanoma, head and neck, liver or kidney cancer. J is TRBJ2-7 and V is TRBV5-4; 8 bases agree with TRBD1. Sequencing was performed on CD4+ or CD8+ T cells sorted from blood, taken in a trial of the OX40 agonist ivuxolimab. CDR3 protein: CASSPDRGLSYEQYF. The CDR3 DNA reads as TGTGCCAGCAGCCCCGACAGGGGCCTCTCCTACGAGCAGTACTTC.